This entry concerns a single T cell receptor beta chain. Its antigen is still unknown. This CDR3 has 15 residues. The V end lost 0 bases, the J end lost 6 bases, and 14 bases lay between the germline ends. Germline lookup yields CDR1 MGHRA and CDR2 YSYEKL. This sample was taken from a study of cytomegalovirus exposure and HLA in healthy donors. The PCR ran on 60 Vbeta and 13 Jbeta primers. The data were produced by immunoSEQ multiplex PCR, yet TCRdb's version contains in-frame clones alone and is incomplete. The sample consists of some 51,000 clones, about 76% of them appearing once. Whole-study results and caveats: In a later analysis, V- and J-gene trimming of beta chains associated with a DCLRE1C missense variant, replicated independently. When a later analysis was performed, an Asian-associated ancestry cluster reportedly had fewer N-insertions than the approximately 690-donor mean.

The rearrangement uses TRBV4-1 and TRBJ1-2; maybe TRBD1 (5 bases). The specimen was PBMCs. The clonotype originates from a female donor in good health and CMV-seronegative. Here the CDR3 reads CASSQDQQGFNGYTF. The CDR3 nucleotides are TGCGCCAGCAGCCAAGATCAGCAGGGTTTCAATGGCTACACCTTC.